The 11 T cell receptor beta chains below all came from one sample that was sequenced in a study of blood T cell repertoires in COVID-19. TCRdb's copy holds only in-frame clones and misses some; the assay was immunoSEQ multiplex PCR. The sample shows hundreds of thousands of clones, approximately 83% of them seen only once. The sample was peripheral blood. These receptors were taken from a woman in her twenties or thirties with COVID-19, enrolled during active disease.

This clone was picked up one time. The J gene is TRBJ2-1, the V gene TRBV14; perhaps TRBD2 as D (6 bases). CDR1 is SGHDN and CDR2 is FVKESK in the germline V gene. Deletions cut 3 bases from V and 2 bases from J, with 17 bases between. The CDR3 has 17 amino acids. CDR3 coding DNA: TGTGCCAGCAGCCAGGGCCGAGCGGGCGGGCCCTACAATGAGCAGTTCTTC. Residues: CASSQGRAGGPYNEQFF.

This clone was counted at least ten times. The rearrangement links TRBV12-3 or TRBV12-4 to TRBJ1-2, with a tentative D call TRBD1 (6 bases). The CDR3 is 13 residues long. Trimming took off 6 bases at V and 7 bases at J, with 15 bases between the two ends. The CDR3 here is CASSIQGVSGYTF. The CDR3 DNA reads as TGTGCCAGCAGCATACAGGGAGTGAGTGGCTACACCTTC.

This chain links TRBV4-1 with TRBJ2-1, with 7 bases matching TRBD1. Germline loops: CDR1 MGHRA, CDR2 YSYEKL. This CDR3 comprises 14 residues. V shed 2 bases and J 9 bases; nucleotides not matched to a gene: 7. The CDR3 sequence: CASSQHGPGGEQFF. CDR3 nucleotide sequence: TGCGCCAGCAGCCAACACGGACCAGGGGGTGAGCAGTTCTTC.

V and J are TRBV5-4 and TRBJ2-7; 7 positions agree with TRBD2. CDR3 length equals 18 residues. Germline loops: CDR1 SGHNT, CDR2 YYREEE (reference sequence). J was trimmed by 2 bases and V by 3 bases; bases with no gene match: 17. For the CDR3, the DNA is TGTGCCAGCAGCTGGGGGGGAAGGGAGGCGGGGCCGACCTACGAGCAGTACTTC. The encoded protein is CASSWGGREAGPTYEQYF.

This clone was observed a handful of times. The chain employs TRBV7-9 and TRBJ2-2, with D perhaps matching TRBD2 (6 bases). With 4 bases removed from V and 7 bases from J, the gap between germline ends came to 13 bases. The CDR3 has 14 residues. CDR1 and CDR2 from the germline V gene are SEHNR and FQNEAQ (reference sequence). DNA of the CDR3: TGTGCCAGCAGCTCGGGACTCGCCAACGGGGAGCTGTTTTTT. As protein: CASSSGLANGELFF.

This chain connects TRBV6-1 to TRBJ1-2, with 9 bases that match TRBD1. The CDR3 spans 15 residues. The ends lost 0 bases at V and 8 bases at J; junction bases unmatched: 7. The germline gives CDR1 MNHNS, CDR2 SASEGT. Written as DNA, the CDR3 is TGTGCCAGCAGTGAAGCACAGGGGGCGATTGGGGGCTACACCTTC. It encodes CASSEAQGAIGGYTF.

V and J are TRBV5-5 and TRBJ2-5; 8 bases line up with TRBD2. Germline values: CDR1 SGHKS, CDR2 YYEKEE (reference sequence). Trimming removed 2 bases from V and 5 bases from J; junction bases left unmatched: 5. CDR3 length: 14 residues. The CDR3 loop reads CASSFSGTRETQYF. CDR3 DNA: TGTGCCAGCAGCTTCTCCGGGACTAGGGAGACCCAGTACTTC.

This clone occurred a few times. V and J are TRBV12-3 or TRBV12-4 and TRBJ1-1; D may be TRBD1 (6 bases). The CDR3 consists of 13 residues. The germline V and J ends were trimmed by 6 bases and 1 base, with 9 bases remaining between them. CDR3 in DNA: TGTGCCAGCAGCCTACAGGGGAACACTGAAGCTTTCTTT. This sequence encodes CASSLQGNTEAFF.

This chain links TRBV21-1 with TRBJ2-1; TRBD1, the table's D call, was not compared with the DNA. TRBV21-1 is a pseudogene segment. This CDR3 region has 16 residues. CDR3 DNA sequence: TGTGCCAGCAGCAACATTCGGGACAGGGGGCCCAATGAGCAGTTCTTC. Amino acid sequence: CASSNIRDRGPNEQFF.

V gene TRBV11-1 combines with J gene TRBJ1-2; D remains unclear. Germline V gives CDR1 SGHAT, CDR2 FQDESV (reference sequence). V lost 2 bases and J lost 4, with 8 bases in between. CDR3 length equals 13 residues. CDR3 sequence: CASSLSSSYGYTF. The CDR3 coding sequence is TGTGCCAGCAGCTTATCCAGTTCCTATGGCTACACCTTC. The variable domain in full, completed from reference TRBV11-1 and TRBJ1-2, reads EAEVAQSPRYKITEKSQAVAFWCDPISGHATLYWYRQILGQGPELLVQFQDESVVDDSQLPKDRFSAERLKGVDSTLKIQPAELGDSAMYLCASSLSSSYGYTFGSGTRLTVV.

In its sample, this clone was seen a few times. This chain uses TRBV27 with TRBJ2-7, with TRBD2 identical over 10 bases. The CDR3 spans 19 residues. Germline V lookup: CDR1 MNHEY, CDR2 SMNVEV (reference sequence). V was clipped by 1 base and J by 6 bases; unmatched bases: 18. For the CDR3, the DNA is TGTGCCAGCAGTTTATTCCCACCCCTAGCGGGAGCTGCCTTAACCGAGCAGTACTTC. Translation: CASSLFPPLAGAALTEQYF.